Detailed here is one TCR beta chain. Spiked synthetic TCR analogs estimated absolute template abundance per PCR. The method was immunoSEQ multiplex PCR; TCRdb's version includes in-frame clones alone and lacks a portion of them. The sample consists of 30,000 to 40,000 clones, over 75% of them appearing once. These data are taken from a study of PD-L1 blockade in urothelial cancer. Between the trimmed V and J ends, which lost 4 bases and 7 bases, there was a span of 10 bases. Germline values: CDR1 SEHNR, CDR2 FQNEAQ (reference sequence). CDR3 length: 12 residues. The sequencing here drew on PBMCs, taken around atezolizumab (anti-PD-L1) treatment. This TCR came from a man in his 70s with urothelial cancer. The rearrangement uses TRBV7-9 and TRBJ1-2; D is ambiguous. The CDR3 loop reads CASSSESGGYTF. In DNA form, the CDR3 reads TGTGCCAGCAGCTCCGAATCGGGTGGCTACACCTTC.